Below, one T cell receptor beta chain is given with its context. The target antigen is unknown. These data originate in a study of cytomegalovirus exposure and HLA in healthy donors. Study findings and constraints: The later analysis indicated that the majority of CMV-associated TCR beta chains appeared HLA-restricted.

The CDR3 is 13 residues long. CDR1 is SQVTM, CDR2 ANQGSEA, per germline. The germline V and J ends were trimmed by 6 bases and 3 bases, with 15 bases remaining between them. Primers for the PCR totalled 60 Vbeta and 13 Jbeta. Sequenced by immunoSEQ multiplex PCR; TCRdb stores in-frame clones only, minus some. In the table there are 95,000 to 100,000 clones, approximately 79% of which are singletons. The sequence came from a male donor in good health and CMV-seronegative. V is TRBV29-1 and J is TRBJ2-7; weak D call: TRBD1 (6 bases). Sequenced material: PBMCs. The CDR3 loop reads CSVFKTGNYEQYF. DNA for the CDR3: TGCAGCGTCTTTAAAACAGGGAACTACGAGCAGTACTTC.